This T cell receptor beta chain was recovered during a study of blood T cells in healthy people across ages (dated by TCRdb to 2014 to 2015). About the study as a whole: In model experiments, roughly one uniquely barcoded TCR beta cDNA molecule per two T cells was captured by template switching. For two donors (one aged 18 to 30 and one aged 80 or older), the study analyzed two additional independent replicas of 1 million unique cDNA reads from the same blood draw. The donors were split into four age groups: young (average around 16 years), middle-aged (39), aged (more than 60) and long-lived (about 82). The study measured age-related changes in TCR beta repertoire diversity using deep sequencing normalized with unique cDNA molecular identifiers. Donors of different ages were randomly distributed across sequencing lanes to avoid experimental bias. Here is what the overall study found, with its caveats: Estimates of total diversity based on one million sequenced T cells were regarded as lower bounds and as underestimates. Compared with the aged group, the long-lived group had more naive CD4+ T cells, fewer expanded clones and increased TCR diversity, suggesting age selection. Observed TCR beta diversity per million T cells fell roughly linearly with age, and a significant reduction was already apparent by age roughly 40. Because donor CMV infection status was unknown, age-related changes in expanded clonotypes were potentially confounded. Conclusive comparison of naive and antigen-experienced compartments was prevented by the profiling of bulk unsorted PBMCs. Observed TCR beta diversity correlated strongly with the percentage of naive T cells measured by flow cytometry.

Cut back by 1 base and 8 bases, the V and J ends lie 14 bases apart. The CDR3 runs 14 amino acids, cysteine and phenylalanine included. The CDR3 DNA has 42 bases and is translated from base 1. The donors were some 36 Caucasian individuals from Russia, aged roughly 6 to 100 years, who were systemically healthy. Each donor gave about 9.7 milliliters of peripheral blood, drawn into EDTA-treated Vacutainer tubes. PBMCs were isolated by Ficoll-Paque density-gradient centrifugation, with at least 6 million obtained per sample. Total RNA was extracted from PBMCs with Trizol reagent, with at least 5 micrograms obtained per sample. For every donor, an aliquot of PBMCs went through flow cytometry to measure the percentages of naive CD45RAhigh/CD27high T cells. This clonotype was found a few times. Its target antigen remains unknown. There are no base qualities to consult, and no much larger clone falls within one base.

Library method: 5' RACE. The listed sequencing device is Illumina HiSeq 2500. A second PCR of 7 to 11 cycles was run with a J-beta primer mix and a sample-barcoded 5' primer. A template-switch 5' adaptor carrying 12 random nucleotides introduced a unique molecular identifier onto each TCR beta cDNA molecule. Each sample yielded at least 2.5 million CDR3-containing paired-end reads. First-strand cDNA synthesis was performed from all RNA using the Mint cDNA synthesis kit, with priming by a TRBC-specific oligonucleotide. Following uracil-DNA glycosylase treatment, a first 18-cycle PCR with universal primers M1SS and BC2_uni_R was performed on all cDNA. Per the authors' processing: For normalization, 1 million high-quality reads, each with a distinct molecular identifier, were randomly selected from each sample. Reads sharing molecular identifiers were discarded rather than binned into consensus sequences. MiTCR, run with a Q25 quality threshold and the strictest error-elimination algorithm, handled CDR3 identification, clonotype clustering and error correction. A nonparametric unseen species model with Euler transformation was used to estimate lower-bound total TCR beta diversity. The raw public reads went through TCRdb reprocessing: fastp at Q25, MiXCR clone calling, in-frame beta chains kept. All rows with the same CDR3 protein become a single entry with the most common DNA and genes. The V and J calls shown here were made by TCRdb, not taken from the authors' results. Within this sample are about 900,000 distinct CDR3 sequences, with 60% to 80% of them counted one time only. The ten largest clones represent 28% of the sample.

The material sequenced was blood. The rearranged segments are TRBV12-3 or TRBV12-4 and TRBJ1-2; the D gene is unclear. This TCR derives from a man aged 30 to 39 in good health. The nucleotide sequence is TGTGCCAGCAGTTTAGGAGCGCCCGTGAGGGGCTACACCTTC. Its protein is CASSLGAPVRGYTF.